Listed below are T cell receptor beta chains from one sample, sequenced in a study of radiation and T cells in renal cell carcinoma. Libraries were prepared by immunoSEQ multiplex PCR; TCRdb keeps only in-frame clonotypes and omits some of them. Of 140,000 to 150,000 clones in the sample, 88% are singletons; the top ten hold around 4.4%. This material consisted of blood, taken from a patient whose treatment included radiotherapy and nephrectomy. These receptors were obtained from a woman in her 70s with renal cell carcinoma. The CDR3 runs from the conserved cysteine through the conserved F or W. Each record gives: V gene, D gene, CDR3 length, J gene, clone size, CDR3 DNA, CDR3 protein. The D gene is left open where the match is weak. Clone size appears in some rows only: once, few, many, or a class for an expanded clone.

v_call: TRBV5-1; d_call: -; cdr3_length: 15; j_call: TRBJ1-2; clone_size: -; cdr3_nt: TGCGCCAGCAGCCCAGAACAACAGGGATCGGGTGGCTACACCTTC; cdr3_aa: CASSPEQQGSGGYTF
v_call: TRBV7-9; d_call: TRBD1; cdr3_length: 15; j_call: TRBJ1-1; clone_size: few; cdr3_nt: TGTGCCAGCAGCCCAGGGACAGGGATGAACACTGAAGCTTTCTTT; cdr3_aa: CASSPGTGMNTEAFF
v_call: TRBV5-1; d_call: -; cdr3_length: 15; j_call: TRBJ1-4; clone_size: -; cdr3_nt: TGCGCCAGCAGCTTGGATCCCAGGGGTAATGAAAAACTGTTTTTT; cdr3_aa: CASSLDPRGNEKLFF
v_call: TRBV7-2; d_call: TRBD2; cdr3_length: 15; j_call: TRBJ2-7; clone_size: -; cdr3_nt: TGTGCCAGCAGCTTAGGGGAGACTAGCGGGGCCGAGCAGTACTTC; cdr3_aa: CASSLGETSGAEQYF
v_call: TRBV4-1; d_call: -; cdr3_length: 17; j_call: TRBJ2-7; clone_size: -; cdr3_nt: TGCGCCAGCAGCCAAACAATAAGCGGCAGGAGCTCCTACGAGCAGTACTTC; cdr3_aa: CASSQTISGRSSYEQYF
v_call: TRBV2; d_call: TRBD2; cdr3_length: 15; j_call: TRBJ2-4; clone_size: -; cdr3_nt: TGTGCCAGCAGTGAAACTAGCGGGGGGGCTTTCATTCAGTACTTC; cdr3_aa: CASSETSGGAFIQYF
v_call: TRBV5-1; d_call: TRBD2; cdr3_length: 16; j_call: TRBJ2-1; clone_size: -; cdr3_nt: TGCGCCAGCAGCTTGGCACTAGCGGGGGACCAAAATGAGCAGTTCTTC; cdr3_aa: CASSLALAGDQNEQFF
v_call: TRBV18; d_call: -; cdr3_length: 12; j_call: TRBJ2-3; clone_size: -; cdr3_nt: TGTGCCAGCTCACCCGTCACAGATACGCAGTATTTT; cdr3_aa: CASSPVTDTQYF
v_call: TRBV29-1; d_call: TRBD1; cdr3_length: 13; j_call: TRBJ1-5; clone_size: -; cdr3_nt: TGCAGCGCTGGGACAGGGATAAATCAGCCCCAGCATTTT; cdr3_aa: CSAGTGINQPQHF
v_call: TRBV25-1; d_call: -; cdr3_length: 14; j_call: TRBJ2-7; clone_size: -; cdr3_nt: TGTGCCAGCAGTGAACGCAGGGGTGTCGACGAGCAGTACTTC; cdr3_aa: CASSERRGVDEQYF
v_call: TRBV7-2; d_call: -; cdr3_length: 15; j_call: TRBJ2-1; clone_size: -; cdr3_nt: TGTGCCAGCAGCTTAGCCTCAGTCGCCTACAATGAGCAGTTCTTC; cdr3_aa: CASSLASVAYNEQFF
v_call: TRBV6-5; d_call: -; cdr3_length: 14; j_call: TRBJ2-3; clone_size: -; cdr3_nt: TGTGCCAGCAGTTATGGCGGTAGCACAGATACGCAGTATTTT; cdr3_aa: CASSYGGSTDTQYF
v_call: TRBV7-9; d_call: -; cdr3_length: 15; j_call: TRBJ2-3; clone_size: -; cdr3_nt: TGTGCCAGCAGCTTAGCGGGGGGGCGAACAGATACGCAGTATTTT; cdr3_aa: CASSLAGGRTDTQYF
v_call: TRBV6-5; d_call: TRBD2; cdr3_length: 12; j_call: TRBJ2-7; clone_size: -; cdr3_nt: TGTGCCATCCCGGGGGGGTCCTACGAGCAGTACTTC; cdr3_aa: CAIPGGSYEQYF
v_call: TRBV5-1; d_call: -; cdr3_length: 15; j_call: TRBJ2-1; clone_size: -; cdr3_nt: TGCGCCAGCAGCTTGGAAGGCGGCCCTTTTAATGAGCAGTTCTTC; cdr3_aa: CASSLEGGPFNEQFF
v_call: TRBV6-6; d_call: -; cdr3_length: 15; j_call: TRBJ1-1; clone_size: -; cdr3_nt: TGTGCCAGCAGTTCCAAAAGGACAGCGAACACTGAAGCTTTCTTT; cdr3_aa: CASSSKRTANTEAFF
v_call: TRBV6-1; d_call: TRBD1; cdr3_length: 15; j_call: TRBJ1-6; clone_size: -; cdr3_nt: TGTGCCAGCAGTGAACCGGGACAGGGTTTGGTAGCCCTCCACTTT; cdr3_aa: CASSEPGQGLVALHF
v_call: TRBV7-9; d_call: -; cdr3_length: 13; j_call: TRBJ2-2; clone_size: -; cdr3_nt: TGTGCCATCTTACAGGGTTCAGGCGGGGAGCTGTTTTTT; cdr3_aa: CAILQGSGGELFF
v_call: TRBV9; d_call: -; cdr3_length: 16; j_call: TRBJ2-1; clone_size: -; cdr3_nt: TGTGCCAGCAGCAGATCGACTGGCAGCTCCTACAATGAGCAGTTCTTC; cdr3_aa: CASSRSTGSSYNEQFF
v_call: TRBV19; d_call: -; cdr3_length: 13; j_call: TRBJ1-2; clone_size: few; cdr3_nt: TGTGCCAGTAGTATAACCAGGAGCTATGGCTACACCTTC; cdr3_aa: CASSITRSYGYTF
v_call: TRBV6-6; d_call: -; cdr3_length: 14; j_call: TRBJ1-2; clone_size: -; cdr3_nt: TGTGCCAGCAGTTTTTCGCCGGGGGGCTCTGGCTACACCTTC; cdr3_aa: CASSFSPGGSGYTF
v_call: TRBV28; d_call: TRBD1; cdr3_length: 16; j_call: TRBJ1-5; clone_size: few; cdr3_nt: TGTGCCAGCAGTTTAGGGACAGGGGTCAGCAATCAGCCCCAGCATTTT; cdr3_aa: CASSLGTGVSNQPQHF
v_call: TRBV7-2; d_call: TRBD2; cdr3_length: 16; j_call: TRBJ2-1; clone_size: -; cdr3_nt: TGTGCCAGCAGCTTAGTGGGTAGCGGGGGGGCCGTTGAGCAGTTCTTC; cdr3_aa: CASSLVGSGGAVEQFF
v_call: TRBV7-2; d_call: -; cdr3_length: 15; j_call: TRBJ1-4; clone_size: -; cdr3_nt: TGTGCCAGCAGCTTGGGAGGGGGATCTTGGGAAAAACTGTTTTTT; cdr3_aa: CASSLGGGSWEKLFF
v_call: TRBV6-1; d_call: -; cdr3_length: 13; j_call: TRBJ1-1; clone_size: -; cdr3_nt: TGTGCCAGCACTCTCCGGGGCAACACTGAAGCTTTCTTT; cdr3_aa: CASTLRGNTEAFF
v_call: TRBV4-3; d_call: -; cdr3_length: 13; j_call: TRBJ1-1; clone_size: once; cdr3_nt: TGCGCCAGCAGCCAACTCCAAAGCACTGAAGCTTTCTTT; cdr3_aa: CASSQLQSTEAFF
v_call: TRBV5-1; d_call: -; cdr3_length: 12; j_call: TRBJ1-6; clone_size: -; cdr3_nt: TGCGCCAGCAGCTTGGAAAATTCACCCCTCCACTTT; cdr3_aa: CASSLENSPLHF
v_call: TRBV5-1; d_call: TRBD2; cdr3_length: 14; j_call: TRBJ2-2; clone_size: -; cdr3_nt: TGCGCCAGCATAGCGGGGGCGGGCACCGGGGAGCTGTTTTTT; cdr3_aa: CASIAGAGTGELFF
v_call: TRBV9; d_call: -; cdr3_length: 15; j_call: TRBJ1-6; clone_size: -; cdr3_nt: TGTGCCAGCAGCGTAGAGGGGGACGGAAATTCACCCCTCCACTTT; cdr3_aa: CASSVEGDGNSPLHF
v_call: TRBV7-3; d_call: -; cdr3_length: 15; j_call: TRBJ1-3; clone_size: -; cdr3_nt: TGTGCCAGCAGCTTAACCGGGGGCGCCGGAAACACCATATATTTT; cdr3_aa: CASSLTGGAGNTIYF
v_call: TRBV6-1; d_call: -; cdr3_length: 15; j_call: TRBJ1-1; clone_size: -; cdr3_nt: TGTGCCAGCCGTCCCCAGGCTTGGGTGAACACTGAAGCTTTCTTT; cdr3_aa: CASRPQAWVNTEAFF
v_call: TRBV19; d_call: -; cdr3_length: 14; j_call: TRBJ1-4; clone_size: -; cdr3_nt: TGTGCCAGTAACCCGCCGGGGTCTAATGAAAAACTGTTTTTT; cdr3_aa: CASNPPGSNEKLFF
v_call: TRBV19; d_call: TRBD1; cdr3_length: 15; j_call: TRBJ2-7; clone_size: -; cdr3_nt: TGTGCCAGTATTCGAGGGGGCCGGCTTGGTTACGAGCAGTACTTC; cdr3_aa: CASIRGGRLGYEQYF
v_call: TRBV7-2; d_call: TRBD2; cdr3_length: 17; j_call: TRBJ2-1; clone_size: -; cdr3_nt: TGTGCCAGCAGCTTAGTGGACGGACTAGCGCTAGACAATGAGCAGTTCTTC; cdr3_aa: CASSLVDGLALDNEQFF
v_call: TRBV6-6; d_call: TRBD1; cdr3_length: 16; j_call: TRBJ1-3; clone_size: -; cdr3_nt: TGTGCCAGCAGTTACGCGACAGGGCTTGGTGGAAACACCATATATTTT; cdr3_aa: CASSYATGLGGNTIYF
v_call: TRBV5-1; d_call: -; cdr3_length: 13; j_call: TRBJ2-1; clone_size: -; cdr3_nt: TGCGCCAGCACGCCGTACTCCTACAATGAGCAGTTCTTC; cdr3_aa: CASTPYSYNEQFF
v_call: TRBV5-4; d_call: -; cdr3_length: 13; j_call: TRBJ2-5; clone_size: -; cdr3_nt: TGTGCCAGCAGTCCGGACATGCAGGAGACCCAGTACTTC; cdr3_aa: CASSPDMQETQYF
v_call: TRBV7-2; d_call: -; cdr3_length: 18; j_call: TRBJ1-5; clone_size: -; cdr3_nt: TGTGCCAGCAGCTTCCGCGTGGGGACACGGGGGGGCAATCAGCCCCAGCATTTT; cdr3_aa: CASSFRVGTRGGNQPQHF
v_call: TRBV19; d_call: -; cdr3_length: 14; j_call: TRBJ2-5; clone_size: -; cdr3_nt: TGTGCCAGTAGCCCCACGGGGGGCAAAGAGACCCAGTACTTC; cdr3_aa: CASSPTGGKETQYF
v_call: TRBV6-5; d_call: -; cdr3_length: 14; j_call: TRBJ2-3; clone_size: -; cdr3_nt: TGTGCCAGCAGTTTGTCGGGCGGGGGCAATACGCAGTATTTT; cdr3_aa: CASSLSGGGNTQYF
v_call: TRBV30; d_call: -; cdr3_length: 17; j_call: TRBJ2-3; clone_size: -; cdr3_nt: TGTGCCTGGAGTGTACCTAGTGCCTCCGGCCGCACAGATACGCAGTATTTT; cdr3_aa: CAWSVPSASGRTDTQYF
v_call: TRBV9; d_call: -; cdr3_length: 12; j_call: TRBJ2-3; clone_size: -; cdr3_nt: TGTGCCAGCAGCCCCTACGGAGATACGCAGTATTTT; cdr3_aa: CASSPYGDTQYF
v_call: TRBV15; d_call: -; cdr3_length: 17; j_call: TRBJ2-1; clone_size: -; cdr3_nt: TGTGCCACCAGCAGGGATACACTCCGAAGCTCCTACAATGAGCAGTTCTTC; cdr3_aa: CATSRDTLRSSYNEQFF
v_call: TRBV28; d_call: -; cdr3_length: 12; j_call: TRBJ2-3; clone_size: -; cdr3_nt: TGTGCCAGCCGGGCGGAGGGGGATACGCAGTATTTT; cdr3_aa: CASRAEGDTQYF
v_call: TRBV11-3; d_call: TRBD1; cdr3_length: 14; j_call: TRBJ1-1; clone_size: -; cdr3_nt: TGTGCCAGCAGCTATTCAGGGGGTTGGAATGAAGCTTTCTTT; cdr3_aa: CASSYSGGWNEAFF
v_call: TRBV15; d_call: -; cdr3_length: 12; j_call: TRBJ2-3; clone_size: -; cdr3_nt: TGTGCCACCAGCGAGAGCACAGATACGCAGTATTTT; cdr3_aa: CATSESTDTQYF
v_call: TRBV6-6; d_call: -; cdr3_length: 12; j_call: TRBJ1-2; clone_size: few; cdr3_nt: TGTGCCAGCAGGGGTCCGGACTATGGCTACACCTTC; cdr3_aa: CASRGPDYGYTF